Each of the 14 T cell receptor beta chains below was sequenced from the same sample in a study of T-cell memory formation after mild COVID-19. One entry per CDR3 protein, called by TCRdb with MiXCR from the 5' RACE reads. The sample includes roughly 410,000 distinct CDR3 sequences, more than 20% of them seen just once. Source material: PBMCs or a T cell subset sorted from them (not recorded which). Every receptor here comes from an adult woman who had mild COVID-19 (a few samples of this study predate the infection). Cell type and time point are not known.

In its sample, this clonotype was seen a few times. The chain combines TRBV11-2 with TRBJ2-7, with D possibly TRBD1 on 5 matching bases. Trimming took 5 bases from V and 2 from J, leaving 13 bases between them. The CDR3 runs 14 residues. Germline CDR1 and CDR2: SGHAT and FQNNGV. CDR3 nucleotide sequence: TGTGCCAGCAGCAGGGGCCTACTGACCTACGAGCAGTACTTC. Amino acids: CASSRGLLTYEQYF.

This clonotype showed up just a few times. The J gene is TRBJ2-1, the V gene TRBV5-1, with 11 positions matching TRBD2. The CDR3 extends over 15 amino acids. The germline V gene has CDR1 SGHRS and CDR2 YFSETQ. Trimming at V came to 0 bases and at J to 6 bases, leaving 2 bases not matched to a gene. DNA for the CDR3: TGCGCCAGCAGCTTGGTGACTAGCGGGGTCAATGAGCAGTTCTTC. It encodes CASSLVTSGVNEQFF.

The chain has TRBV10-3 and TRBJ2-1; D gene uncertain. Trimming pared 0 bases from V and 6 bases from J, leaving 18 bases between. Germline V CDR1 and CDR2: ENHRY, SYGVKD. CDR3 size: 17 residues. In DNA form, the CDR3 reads TGTGCCATCAGTGAGTCGAACTTCGCGGTAGAAGTCAATGAGCAGTTCTTC. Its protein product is CAISESNFAVEVNEQFF.

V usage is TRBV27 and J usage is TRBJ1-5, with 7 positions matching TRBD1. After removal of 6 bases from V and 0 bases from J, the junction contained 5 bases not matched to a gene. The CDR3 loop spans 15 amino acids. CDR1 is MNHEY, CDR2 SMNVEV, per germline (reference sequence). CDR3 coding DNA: TGTGCCAGCAGCAGGGGGGGAAATAGCAATCAGCCCCAGCATTTT. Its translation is CASSRGGNSNQPQHF.

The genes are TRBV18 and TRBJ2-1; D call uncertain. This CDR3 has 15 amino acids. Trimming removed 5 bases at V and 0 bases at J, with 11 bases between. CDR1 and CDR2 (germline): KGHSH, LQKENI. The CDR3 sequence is CASSSPPTSYNEQFF. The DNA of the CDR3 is TGTGCCAGCTCATCCCCCCCAACCTCCTACAATGAGCAGTTCTTC.

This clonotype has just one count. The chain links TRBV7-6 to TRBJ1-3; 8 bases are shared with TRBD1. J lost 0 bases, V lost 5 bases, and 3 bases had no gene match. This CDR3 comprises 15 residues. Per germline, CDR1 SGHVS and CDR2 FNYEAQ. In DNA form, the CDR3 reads TGTGCCAGCAGCCCGACAGGGGCCTCTGGAAACACCATATATTTT. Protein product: CASSPTGASGNTIYF.

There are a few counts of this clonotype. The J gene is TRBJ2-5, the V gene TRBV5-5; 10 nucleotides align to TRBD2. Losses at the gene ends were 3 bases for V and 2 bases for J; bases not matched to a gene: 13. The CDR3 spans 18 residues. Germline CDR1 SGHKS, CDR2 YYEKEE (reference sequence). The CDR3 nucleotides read TGTGCCAGCAGCTCCCGCTGGGGTAGCGGGGGGCAGCAAGAGACCCAGTACTTC. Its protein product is CASSSRWGSGGQQETQYF.

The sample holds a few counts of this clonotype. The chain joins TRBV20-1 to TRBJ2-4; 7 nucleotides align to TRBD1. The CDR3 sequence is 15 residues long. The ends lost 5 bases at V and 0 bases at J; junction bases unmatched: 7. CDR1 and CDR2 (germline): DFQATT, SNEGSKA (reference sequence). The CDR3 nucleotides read TGCAGTGCTCCTGGGACAGCTGTAGCCAAAAACATTCAGTACTTC. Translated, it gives CSAPGTAVAKNIQYF.

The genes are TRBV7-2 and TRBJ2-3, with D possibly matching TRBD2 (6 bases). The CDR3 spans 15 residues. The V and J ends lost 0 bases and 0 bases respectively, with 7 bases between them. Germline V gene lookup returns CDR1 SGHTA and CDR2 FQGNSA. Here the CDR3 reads CASSLAGTSTDTQYF. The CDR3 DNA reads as TGTGCCAGCAGCTTAGCCGGGACTAGCACAGATACGCAGTATTTT. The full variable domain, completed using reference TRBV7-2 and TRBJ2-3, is GAGVSQSPSNKVTEKGKDVELRCDPISGHTALYWYRQSLGQGLEFLIYFQGNSAPDKSGLPSDRFSAERTGGSVSTLTIQRTQQEDSAVYLCASSLAGTSTDTQYFGPGTRLTVL.

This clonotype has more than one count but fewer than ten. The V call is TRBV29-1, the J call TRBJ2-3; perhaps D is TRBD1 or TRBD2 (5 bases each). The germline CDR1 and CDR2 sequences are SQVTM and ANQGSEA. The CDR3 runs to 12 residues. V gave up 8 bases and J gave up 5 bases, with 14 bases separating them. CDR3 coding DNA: TGCAGCTCCAGCGTTGGGGGAGATACGCAGTATTTT. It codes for CSSSVGGDTQYF.

The CDR3 sequence: CASSSYLTGLDTDTQYF. Here the CDR3 DNA reads TGTGCCAGCAGCTCGTATTTAACTGGACTGGACACAGATACGCAGTATTTT. The chain couples TRBV5-4 to TRBJ2-3; TRBD2 is a possible D gene (5 bases). Trimming took off 3 bases at V and 2 bases at J, with 19 bases between the two ends. The length of the CDR3 is 17 residues. Germline-derived CDR1 and CDR2 are SGHNT and YYREEE (reference sequence).

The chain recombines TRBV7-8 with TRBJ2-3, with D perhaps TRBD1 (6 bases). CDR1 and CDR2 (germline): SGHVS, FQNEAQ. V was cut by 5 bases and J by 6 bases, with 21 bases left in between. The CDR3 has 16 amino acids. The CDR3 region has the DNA TGTGCCAGCAGCCACCGGGACACCTCGATTAGGGATACGCAGTATTTT. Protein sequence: CASSHRDTSIRDTQYF.

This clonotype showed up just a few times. This CDR3 reads CSARYVGGDEQFF. The CDR3 DNA is TGCAGTGCTCGCTATGTCGGGGGGGATGAGCAGTTCTTC. J is TRBJ2-1 and V is TRBV20-1, with 8 bases matching TRBD2. Looked up from germline, CDR1 is DFQATT and CDR2 is SNEGSKA (reference sequence). The J segment lost 8 bases and the V segment lost 5 bases, leaving 8 bases of the junction unmatched. The length of the CDR3 is 13 residues.

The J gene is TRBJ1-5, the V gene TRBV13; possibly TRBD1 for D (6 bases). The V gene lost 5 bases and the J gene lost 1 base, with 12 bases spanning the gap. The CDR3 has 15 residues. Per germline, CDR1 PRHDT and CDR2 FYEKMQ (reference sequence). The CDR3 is CASSPPGQSNQPQHF. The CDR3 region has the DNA TGTGCCAGCAGCCCACCTGGACAGAGCAATCAGCCCCAGCATTTT.